This T cell receptor beta chain stems from a study of control samples from healthy donors and cancer patients. TCRdb's table, derived via immunoSEQ multiplex PCR, lists solely in-frame clones and lacks some. The profile shows about 160,000 clones, 94% of them singletons. The material sequenced was PBMCs. The clonotype was recovered from a man aged 60 to 75 with colorectal cancer.

CDR3 amino acids: CSARGGREQYF. CDR3 nucleotide sequence: TGCAGTGCGAGGGGGGGTCGCGAGCAGTACTTC. The V call is TRBV20-1, the J call TRBJ2-7, with D perhaps matching TRBD2 (7 bases). CDR3 size: 11 residues. Trimming pared 6 bases from V and 6 bases from J, leaving 12 bases between. Germline-derived CDR1 and CDR2 are DFQATT and SNEGSKA (reference sequence).